This is a list of T cell receptor beta chains from one sample in a study of T cells after yellow fever vaccination. MiXCR, applied by TCRdb to the 5' RACE reads, yields one record per CDR3 protein. The sample has roughly 260,000 distinct CDR3 sequences, 13% seen once. The sequencing here drew on CD4+ T cells sorted from PBMCs, taken 45 days after the yellow fever booster vaccination. The receptors were sampled from a man aged 25 to 45 who received the YFV17D yellow fever vaccine. Each CDR3 is given with its conserved first and last residue. D genes are given only for firm matches. A row's size may be missing; if present it is once, few, many or a size class.

D gene | J gene | clone size | V gene | CDR3 protein | CDR3 DNA
TRBD2 | TRBJ2-7 | few | TRBV3-1 | CASSQAGGAYEQYF | TGTGCCAGCAGCCAAGCGGGAGGCGCCTACGAGCAGTACTTC
- | TRBJ2-1 | - | TRBV5-1 | CASSTSINDEQFF | TGCGCCAGCAGTACTAGCATCAATGATGAGCAGTTCTTC
- | TRBJ2-7 | few | TRBV3-1 | CASSQGTEAYEQYF | TGTGCCAGCAGCCAAGGGACCGAAGCCTACGAGCAGTACTTC
- | TRBJ1-2 | few | TRBV11-2 | CASSLYSSGYTF | TGTGCCAGCAGCTTGTATAGTAGTGGCTACACCTTC
TRBD1 | TRBJ2-2 | - | TRBV20-1 | CSAIRDRGTGELFF | TGCAGTGCTATTCGGGACAGGGGAACCGGGGAGCTGTTTTTT
TRBD1 | TRBJ2-2 | - | TRBV5-1 | CASSTGTGAGWAAGELFF | TGCGCCAGCAGCACGGGGACAGGGGCCGGCTGGGCCGCCGGGGAGCTGTTTTTT
- | TRBJ2-1 | few | TRBV6-4 | CASNLGLSSYNEQFF | TGTGCCAGCAACCTCGGACTAAGCTCCTACAATGAGCAGTTCTTC
- | TRBJ1-1 | - | TRBV27 | CASSLTRGAGTEAFF | TGTGCCAGCAGTTTAACGAGAGGGGCTGGCACTGAAGCTTTCTTT
TRBD2 | TRBJ2-3 | - | TRBV4-2 | CASSQLGLASSTDTQYF | TGTGCCAGCAGCCAATTAGGACTAGCCTCTAGCACAGATACGCAGTATTTT
TRBD1 | TRBJ2-1 | few | TRBV20-1 | CSAIKLRDSRINEQFF | TGCAGTGCTATTAAACTTAGGGACAGTCGGATCAATGAGCAGTTCTTC
- | TRBJ2-3 | few | TRBV12-3/TRBV12-4 | CASSQGVPTGRDTQYF | TGTGCCAGCAGTCAAGGGGTCCCGACTGGTCGAGATACGCAGTATTTT
TRBD2 | TRBJ2-5 | - | TRBV4-2 | CASSPGLAGVGNHETQYF | TGTGCCAGCAGCCCGGGACTAGCGGGAGTTGGGAACCACGAGACCCAGTACTTC
TRBD2 | TRBJ2-1 | few | TRBV5-1 | CASSFGLADYNEQFF | TGCGCCAGCAGCTTTGGACTAGCAGACTACAATGAGCAGTTCTTC
- | TRBJ2-7 | few | TRBV3-1 | CASSRKPGGPYEQYF | TGTGCCAGCAGCCGCAAACCCGGGGGCCCCTACGAGCAGTACTTC
TRBD1 | TRBJ1-2 | few | TRBV11-2 | CASSTDRDAGYTF | TGTGCCAGCAGCACCGACAGGGATGCGGGCTACACCTTC
- | TRBJ2-6 | - | TRBV7-2 | CAGSLARNSGANVLTF | TGTGCCGGCAGCTTAGCTCGTAACTCTGGGGCCAACGTCCTGACTTTC
TRBD2 | TRBJ2-3 | - | TRBV7-2 | CASSLVGLAGVDTQYF | TGTGCCAGCAGCTTAGTTGGACTAGCGGGAGTAGATACGCAGTATTTT
TRBD1 | TRBJ1-5 | few | TRBV12-3/TRBV12-4 | CASTRLVGQGLQPQHF | TGTGCCAGCACAAGACTGGTCGGACAGGGTCTTCAGCCCCAGCATTTT
- | TRBJ2-1 | few | TRBV19 | CASSRTTSFSYNEQFF | TGTGCCAGTAGCCGCACTACGAGTTTCTCCTACAATGAGCAGTTCTTC
TRBD2 | TRBJ2-1 | once | TRBV28 | CASSPNPGLAGNNEQFF | TGTGCCAGCAGTCCAAATCCGGGACTAGCGGGAAATAATGAGCAGTTCTTC
- | TRBJ2-2 | few | TRBV28 | CASSPPRAWNTGELFF | TGTGCCAGCAGCCCTCCCAGGGCATGGAACACCGGGGAGCTGTTTTTT
- | TRBJ2-5 | - | TRBV10-3 | CAIRVGIGETQYF | TGTGCCATCAGGGTAGGCATTGGCGAGACCCAGTACTTC
TRBD2 | TRBJ2-7 | - | TRBV11-1 | CASIKSGTSGRGGYEQYF | TGTGCCAGCATAAAATCCGGGACTAGCGGGAGAGGAGGTTACGAGCAGTACTTC
TRBD1 | TRBJ1-1 | - | TRBV6-7 | CASRRTRTGRLF | TGTGCCAGCAGGAGGACTCGGACAGGGCGATTATTT
- | TRBJ2-5 | - | TRBV6-1 | CASKPQPGVGRETQYF | TGTGCCTCTAAACCGCAGCCTGGCGTAGGGCGGGAGACCCAGTACTTC
TRBD2 | TRBJ2-1 | few | TRBV20-1 | CSAGLAGRAYNEQFF | TGCAGTGCAGGACTAGCGGGACGGGCCTACAATGAGCAGTTCTTC
TRBD1 | TRBJ1-6 | many | TRBV20-1 | CSARSPGQVDSPLHF | TGCAGTGCTAGATCCCCGGGACAGGTGGATTCACCCCTCCACTTT
TRBD1 | TRBJ1-4 | - | TRBV7-9 | CASSLVTGNEKLFF | TGTGCCAGCAGCCTCGTGACAGGGAATGAAAAACTGTTTTTT
- | TRBJ1-4 | - | TRBV20-1 | CSASKGERPFF | TGCAGTGCTAGTAAGGGGGAGAGGCCGTTTTTT
- | TRBJ1-4 | few | TRBV20-1 | CSPQRSANEKLFF | TGCAGTCCACAGCGGTCGGCTAATGAAAAACTGTTTTTT
- | TRBJ1-5 | - | TRBV5-5 | CASSRGRNQPQHF | TGTGCCAGCAGCCGAGGACGGAATCAGCCCCAGCATTTT
TRBD1 | TRBJ2-1 | few | TRBV9 | CASSVGTAYYNEQFF | TGTGCCAGCAGCGTCGGGACAGCCTACTACAATGAGCAGTTCTTC
- | TRBJ2-3 | few | TRBV4-3 | CASSQDVRTDTQYF | TGCGCCAGCAGCCAAGACGTACGCACAGATACGCAGTATTTT
TRBD2 | TRBJ2-2 | few | TRBV6-1 | CASSEGTSTGELFF | TGTGCCAGCAGTGAGGGGACTAGCACCGGGGAGCTGTTTTTT
TRBD1 | TRBJ2-7 | few | TRBV7-2 | CASSLHRGLPREYEQYF | TGTGCCAGCAGCTTACACAGGGGTCTGCCCCGAGAATACGAGCAGTACTTC
- | TRBJ2-1 | - | TRBV20-1 | CSAWSLATGPNGYNEQFF | TGCAGTGCTTGGTCGCTAGCAACGGGGCCCAATGGGTACAATGAGCAGTTCTTC
- | TRBJ2-3 | - | TRBV20-1 | CSARGGFATDTQYF | TGCAGTGCTAGGGGGGGATTCGCCACAGATACGCAGTATTTT
- | TRBJ1-5 | few | TRBV7-2 | CASSGRVGQPQHF | TGTGCCAGCAGCGGCAGGGTAGGGCAGCCCCAGCATTTT
- | TRBJ1-5 | - | TRBV12-3/TRBV12-4 | CASNQPQHF | TGTGCCAGCAATCAGCCCCAGCATTTT
- | TRBJ2-7 | few | TRBV25-1 | CASSDTGATGGEQYF | TGTGCCAGCAGTGATACAGGAGCGACAGGCGGAGAGCAGTACTTC
- | TRBJ2-7 | - | TRBV10-3 | CAISESEGSEQYF | TGTGCCATCAGTGAAAGCGAGGGCAGCGAGCAGTACTTC